This T cell receptor (beta chain) was captured in a study of blood T cell repertoires in COVID-19. Study details: Researchers got acute and convalescent COVID-19 samples from the United States, Italy and Spain. T cells, B-cell-depleted T cells, or PBMCs supplied cDNA or gDNA.

Original processing methods: Nucleated cell number was recorded as an estimate derived from reference gene primer amplification. Repertoires were generated with immunoSEQ multiplex PCR, while TCRdb's copy carries only in-frame clones and drops some. D and trimming come from the DNA, and the V and J calls and clone size come from that table. Counted here are more than 150,000 clones, approximately 80% occurring once; the ten biggest clones make up 10% to 15%. This CDR3 contains 13 residues. Trimming took 7 bases from V and 6 from J; bases not matched to a gene: 9. In germline, CDR1 is SQVTM, CDR2 ANQGSEA.

The material sequenced was peripheral blood. The chain recombines TRBV29-1 with TRBJ1-1; 9 nucleotides match TRBD1. The TCR was taken from a man between 65 and 85 years old who had recovered from COVID-19. The CDR3 DNA is TGCAGCGGGCTACAGGGGGCGGAAGCTGAAGCTTTCTTT. Translating gives CSGLQGAEAEAFF.